The 32 T cell receptor beta chains in this list originate from one sample, sequenced in a study of liver allograft versus peripheral blood T cells. Study at large: T cell receptor repertoires in transplanted livers were compared with those in recipients' peripheral blood.

TCRdb used MiXCR to reprocess the reads, holding one entry per CDR3 protein. Of 1,000 to 1,500 distinct CDR3 sequences in the sample, 11% are singletons; the top ten hold over 6.5%. These receptor sequences come from a human patient who had a liver transplant. These T cells may partly come from the graft donor.

J is TRBJ1-2 and V is TRBV2, with D maybe TRBD1 (5 bases). V dropped 7 bases and J dropped 1 base, with 13 bases sitting between them. Germline V CDR1 and CDR2: SNHLY, FYNNEI. The CDR3 consists of 14 residues. CDR3 in DNA: TGTGCCAGCACCGGGACGTTCCTTAACTATGGCTACACCTTC. Translation: CASTGTFLNYGYTF.

By frequency in the sample, this clonotype is hyperexpanded. The chain has TRBV7-2 and TRBJ1-4; D possibly corresponds to TRBD1 (5 bases). V lost 5 bases to trimming and J lost 3 bases, with 13 bases between them. Per germline, CDR1 SGHTA and CDR2 FQGNSA. The CDR3 sequence is 15 residues long. The CDR3 loop reads CASSRDSTANEKLFF. CDR3 nucleotide sequence: TGTGCCAGCAGCCGGGACTCGACGGCTAATGAAAAACTGTTTTTT. Full variable domain (remainder filled in from reference TRBV7-2 and TRBJ1-4): GAGVSQSPSNKVTEKGKDVELRCDPISGHTALYWYRQSLGQGLEFLIYFQGNSAPDKSGLPSDRFSAERTGGSVSTLTIQRTQQEDSAVYLCASSRDSTANEKLFFGSGTQLSVL.

Remarks on this clonotype: This clone may be a read error of a much larger clone one base away. The rearrangement links TRBV20-1 to TRBJ2-5; D is undetermined. This CDR3 region has 12 residues. V was trimmed by 1 base and J by 5 bases, leaving 8 bases between them. The germline V gene has CDR1 DFQATT and CDR2 SNEGSKA (reference sequence). CDR3 nucleotide sequence: TGCAGTGCTAGAGTCCATCGGGAGACCCAGTACTTC. Protein product: CSARVHRETQYF.

By frequency in the sample, this clonotype is medium-sized. V gene TRBV20-1 combines with J gene TRBJ2-5; D is undetermined. Germline V gives CDR1 DFQATT, CDR2 SNEGSKA (reference sequence). The CDR3 totals 13 residues. Trimming removed 3 bases at V and 2 bases at J, with 10 bases between. CDR3 DNA sequence: TGCAGTGCTAGGCGGATTCCTCAAGAGACCCAGTACTTC. Translated: CSARRIPQETQYF.

This chain uses TRBV30 with TRBJ1-1; D might be TRBD1 (5 bases). V gave up 2 bases and J gave up 0 bases, with 10 bases separating them. Germline lookup yields CDR1 GTSNPN and CDR2 SVGIG (reference sequence). The CDR3 contains 14 residues. The CDR3: CAWSRGSMNTEAFF. The DNA of the CDR3 is TGTGCCTGGAGTAGGGGTAGCATGAACACTGAAGCTTTCTTT.

This clonotype was detected many times. This sequence joins TRBV6-5 and TRBJ1-1, with D maybe TRBD1 (5 bases). This CDR3 spans 15 amino acids. The germline V and J ends were trimmed by 0 bases and 1 base, with 9 bases remaining between them. Germline-derived CDR1 and CDR2 are MNHEY and SVGAGI. This chain's CDR3 is CASSYSGTGNTEAFF. For the CDR3, the DNA is TGTGCCAGCAGTTACTCCGGGACGGGGAACACTGAAGCTTTCTTT.

This clonotype rates as large. V and J are TRBV27 and TRBJ1-5, with 10 bases matching TRBD1. CDR3 size: 15 residues. Germline V lookup: CDR1 MNHEY, CDR2 SMNVEV (reference sequence). V shed 4 bases, J shed 4 bases, and the junction held 4 bases outside the gene matches. The CDR3 here is CASSSGQGLNQPQHF. The DNA for the CDR3 is TGTGCCAGCAGTTCGGGACAGGGGTTGAATCAGCCCCAGCATTTT.

This clonotype is categorized as medium-sized. This chain links TRBV20-1 with TRBJ2-5; 9 bases are a match to TRBD2. The CDR3 extends over 14 amino acids. J lost 6 bases, V lost 3 bases, and 8 bases had no gene match. Germline assignment: CDR1 DFQATT and CDR2 SNEGSKA (reference sequence). CDR3 in amino acids: CSARDAGGPKTQYF. The CDR3, as DNA: TGCAGTGCTAGGGACGCGGGAGGGCCAAAGACCCAGTACTTC.

This clonotype is medium-sized (0.01 to 0.1%) in the sample. The chain is built from TRBV19 and TRBJ2-2, with 14 positions matching TRBD2. With V trimmed by 4 bases and J by 6 bases, 7 bases remained unmatched. CDR1 and CDR2 (germline): LNHDA, SQIVND (reference sequence). The CDR3 is 17 amino acids. The CDR3 sequence is CASSRGTSGSSPGELFF. CDR3 in DNA: TGTGCCAGTAGTAGGGGGACTAGCGGGAGTTCCCCCGGGGAGCTGTTTTTT.

By proportion, this clonotype is medium-sized. This sequence joins TRBV18 and TRBJ2-7, with D tentatively TRBD2 (6 bases). Trimming left V 4 bases short and J 1 base short, with 23 bases between. This CDR3 has 18 amino acids. Looked up from germline, CDR1 is KGHSH and CDR2 is LQKENI. DNA of the CDR3: TGTGCCAGCTCACACCGACCGCCAGGGACTCTCAGGTCCTACGAGCAGTACTTC. It translates to CASSHRPPGTLRSYEQYF.

This clonotype is medium-sized by share. The V call is TRBV7-9, the J call TRBJ1-2, with D tentatively TRBD1 (6 bases). Trimming removed 2 bases at V and 8 bases at J, with 12 bases between. CDR3 length: 13 residues. Germline-derived CDR1 and CDR2 are SEHNR and FQNEAQ (reference sequence). The CDR3 DNA sequence: TGTGCCAGCAGCTTAACACAGGGTAACGGCTACACCTTC. Translated: CASSLTQGNGYTF.

In this sample, this clonotype is medium-sized (0.01 to 0.1%). The chain combines TRBV11-2 with TRBJ2-7, with 10 bases identical to TRBD1. The CDR3 length is 13 residues. CDR1 is SGHAT and CDR2 is FQNNGV in the germline V gene. Trimming removed 5 bases from V and 6 bases from J; junction bases left unmatched: 4. The CDR3 region has the DNA TGTGCCAGCAGCGCGGACAGGGGGGGCGAGCAGTACTTC. Translated: CASSADRGGEQYF.

This clonotype is medium-sized. V usage is TRBV11-2 and J usage is TRBJ2-7; D possibly corresponds to TRBD1 (5 bases). The germline V gene has CDR1 SGHAT and CDR2 FQNNGV. The V gene lost 6 bases and the J gene lost 1 base, with 13 bases spanning the gap. This CDR3 is built from 14 residues. CDR3 region: CASSGRRTSYEQYF. For the CDR3, the DNA is TGTGCCAGCAGTGGGCGAAGGACATCCTACGAGCAGTACTTC.

Judged by abundance, this clonotype is medium-sized. The chain uses TRBV5-6 and TRBJ2-3, with 9 positions matching TRBD2. Germline V gives CDR1 SGHDT, CDR2 YYEEEE. The CDR3 is made up of 18 amino acids. The J segment lost 1 base and the V segment lost 4 bases, leaving 13 bases of the junction unmatched. The CDR3 DNA follows: TGTGCCAGCAGCCTGATTAGCGGGAGCCTCCTCGGCACAGATACGCAGTATTTT. This translates into CASSLISGSLLGTDTQYF.

This clonotype is labeled medium-sized. The chain recombines TRBV30 with TRBJ1-3; D is possibly TRBD1 (5 bases). The CDR3 sequence is 14 residues long. From germline, CDR1 is GTSNPN and CDR2 SVGIG (reference sequence). V was trimmed by 3 bases and J by 0 bases, leaving 9 bases between them. CDR3 sequence (DNA): TGTGCCTGGAGCCCTGGGGGCTCTGGAAACACCATATATTTT. This codes for CAWSPGGSGNTIYF.

In its sample, this clonotype ranks as medium-sized. This sequence joins TRBV18 and TRBJ2-5, with 12 positions matching TRBD2. There are 16 residues in the CDR3. Looked up from germline, CDR1 is KGHSH and CDR2 is LQKENI. V was pared by 3 bases and J by 5 bases, with 7 bases of the junction left unmatched. The CDR3 DNA reads TGTGCCAGCTCACCTTCTCTAGCGGGAGGGATGGAGACCCAGTACTTC. This translates into CASSPSLAGGMETQYF.

In this sample, this clonotype is large. The CDR3 sequence: CASSYSSAEANYGYTF. The CDR3 DNA reads as TGTGCCAGCAGTTACTCGAGCGCAGAAGCTAACTATGGCTACACCTTC. The chain joins TRBV6-2 or TRBV6-3 to TRBJ1-2; D unresolved. The CDR3 length is 16 residues. Trimming cost V 0 bases and J 0 bases, with 11 bases left between them. Germline V CDR1 and CDR2: MNHEY, SVGEGT.

This clonotype is large by share. The gene calls are TRBV6-6 and TRBJ1-3; TRBD1 matches at 7 bases. V dropped 7 bases and J dropped 0; count of bases not matched to a gene: 9. Germline V lookup: CDR1 MNHNY, CDR2 SVGAGI (reference sequence). The length of the CDR3 is 16 residues. CDR3 residues: CASTPRQGFSGNTIYF. For the CDR3, the DNA is TGTGCCAGCACCCCCCGACAGGGATTCTCTGGAAACACCATATATTTT.

Ten or more counts support this clonotype. The rearrangement joins TRBV2 to TRBJ1-2; no clear D gene. V shed 1 base and J shed 4 bases, with 4 bases lying between them. Germline V CDR1 and CDR2: SNHLY, FYNNEI. The length of the CDR3 is 12 residues. In DNA form, the CDR3 reads TGTGCCAGCAGTGAAGGGGGCTATGGCTACACCTTC. Residues: CASSEGGYGYTF.

By proportion, this clonotype is medium-sized. The chain combines TRBV6-5 with TRBJ1-1, with 9 bases fitting TRBD1. The CDR3 covers 15 residues. The ends lost 8 bases at V and 8 bases at J; junction bases unmatched: 15. Germline values: CDR1 MNHEY, CDR2 SVGAGI. The CDR3 region is CASSGTGWGKSEAFF. The CDR3 bases are TGTGCCAGCTCCGGGACAGGGTGGGGAAAATCCGAAGCTTTCTTT.

A remark on this clonotype: This likely traces to a read error, being one base from a far larger clone. V and J are TRBV10-3 and TRBJ1-4; perhaps TRBD1 as D (6 bases). V was trimmed by 5 bases and J by 5 bases, leaving 15 bases between them. Germline V gene data show CDR1 as ENHRY and CDR2 as SYGVKD. This CDR3 is built from 15 residues. The CDR3 sequence is CAISYGGTGNEKLFF. CDR3 nucleotide sequence: TGTGCCATCAGTTACGGGGGTACAGGGAATGAAAAACTGTTTTTT.

Judged by abundance, this clonotype is large. The V call is TRBV28, the J call TRBJ1-2, with 8 bases fitting TRBD1. This CDR3 has 12 residues. After removal of 10 bases from V and 7 bases from J, the junction contained 8 bases not matched to a gene. Germline CDR1 reads MDHEN; CDR2 reads SYDVKM. CDR3 in amino acids: CATLTGAGGYTF. CDR3 DNA sequence: TGTGCCACCCTGACAGGGGCTGGTGGCTACACCTTC.

As concerns this clonotype: A read error likely explains this, since a far larger clone differs by one base. The J gene is TRBJ2-7, the V gene TRBV18, with 12 bases that match TRBD2. Matching the DNA end better, TRBJ2-5 makes the J call doubtful. The CDR3 length is 16 residues. The germline gives CDR1 KGHSH, CDR2 LQKENI. Here the CDR3 reads CASSPCLAGGMETQYF. The DNA for the CDR3 is TGTGCCAGCTCACCTTGTCTAGCGGGAGGGATGGAGACCCAGTACTTC.

In its sample, this clonotype is medium-sized (0.01 to 0.1%). This chain links TRBV19 with TRBJ2-3; 9 bases are a match to TRBD1. V was pared by 6 bases and J by 1 base, with 8 bases of the junction left unmatched. Germline CDR1 LNHDA, CDR2 SQIVND (reference sequence). The CDR3 has 16 amino acids. The CDR3 DNA follows: TGTGCCAGTAGCAACAGGGGGCTTATGGGCACAGATACGCAGTATTTT. This sequence encodes CASSNRGLMGTDTQYF.

Regarding this clonotype: This likely reflects a read error, since a far larger clone is one base away. V is TRBV6-1 and J is TRBJ2-6; a weak D match, TRBD2 (6 bases). V was cut by 5 bases and J by 13 bases, with 21 bases left in between. Germline CDR1 reads MNHNS; CDR2 reads SASEGT. The CDR3 length is 15 residues. The CDR3 bases are TGTGCCAGCAGTTGCGGCGCCCCCGGGGGAAATGTCCTGACTTTC. Translated, it gives CASSCGAPGGNVLTF.

By its share, this clonotype is medium-sized. The chain combines TRBV5-6 with TRBJ1-5, with 10 bases aligning to TRBD1. Germline CDR1 is SGHDT and CDR2 is YYEEEE. The CDR3 spans 15 residues. The J segment lost 7 bases and the V segment lost 4 bases, leaving 8 bases of the junction unmatched. The CDR3: CASSVTGGLYQPQHF. As DNA, the CDR3 is TGTGCCAGCAGCGTGACAGGGGGCCTTTACCAGCCCCAGCATTTT.

Sample share makes this clonotype medium-sized. The chain has TRBV12-3 or TRBV12-4 and TRBJ1-5; the D is unclear. V gave up 7 bases and J gave up 2 bases, with 15 bases separating them. The length of the CDR3 is 15 residues. The CDR3 region has the DNA TGTGCCAGCACAAGGAGAGGAATCGGCAATCAGCCCCAGCATTTT. Translation gives CASTRRGIGNQPQHF.

This clonotype showed up just once. It may be a read error: a sequence one base away is much more abundant. The chain is built from TRBV7-9 and TRBJ2-7; possibly TRBD2 for D (5 bases). Germline V lookup: CDR1 SEHNR, CDR2 FQNEAQ (reference sequence). The CDR3 runs to 13 residues. Written as DNA, the CDR3 is TGTGTCAGCAGCTTAGCGCCCCGAAACGAGCAGTACTTC. Its translation: CVSSLAPRNEQYF.

This clonotype rates as medium-sized. The genes are TRBV20-1 and TRBJ2-5; a weak D match, TRBD1 (6 bases). V shed 6 bases and J shed 5 bases, with 16 bases lying between them. Germline CDR1 is DFQATT and CDR2 is SNEGSKA (reference sequence). CDR3 length equals 13 residues. The CDR3 sequence: CSAQGSGWETQYF. CDR3 sequence (DNA): TGCAGTGCGCAGGGGTCGGGTTGGGAGACCCAGTACTTC.

This clonotype is medium-sized (0.01 to 0.1%) by share. The chain joins TRBV28 to TRBJ2-7, with D unresolved. Trimming left V 6 bases short and J 7 bases short, with 16 bases between. CDR1 is MDHEN and CDR2 is SYDVKM in the germline V gene. The length of the CDR3 is 13 residues. The CDR3 sequence: CASRQTMTREQYF. CDR3 nucleotide sequence: TGTGCCAGCAGACAGACAATGACAAGGGAGCAGTACTTC.

This clonotype was counted ten times or more. The junction departs from the called germline gene at one end, perhaps through a read error. The chain combines TRBV18 with TRBJ1-1; perhaps TRBD1 as D (5 bases). The CDR3 spans 12 residues. CDR1 is KGHSH, CDR2 LQKENI, per germline. Written as DNA, the CDR3 is TGTGTCAGCTCACAGACAGCCACTGAAGCTTTCTTT. Translating it yields CVSSQTATEAFF.

This clonotype is medium-sized. The rearrangement joins TRBV7-9 to TRBJ2-1; 14 bases fit TRBD2. Per germline, CDR1 SEHNR and CDR2 FQNEAQ (reference sequence). The CDR3 runs to 17 residues. Trimming at V came to 5 bases and at J to 7 bases, leaving 10 bases not matched to a gene. The CDR3 nucleotides are TGTGCCAGCAGCCCATGGACTAGCGGGGGGTCCAGGAATGAGCAGTTCTTC. Its protein is CASSPWTSGGSRNEQFF.